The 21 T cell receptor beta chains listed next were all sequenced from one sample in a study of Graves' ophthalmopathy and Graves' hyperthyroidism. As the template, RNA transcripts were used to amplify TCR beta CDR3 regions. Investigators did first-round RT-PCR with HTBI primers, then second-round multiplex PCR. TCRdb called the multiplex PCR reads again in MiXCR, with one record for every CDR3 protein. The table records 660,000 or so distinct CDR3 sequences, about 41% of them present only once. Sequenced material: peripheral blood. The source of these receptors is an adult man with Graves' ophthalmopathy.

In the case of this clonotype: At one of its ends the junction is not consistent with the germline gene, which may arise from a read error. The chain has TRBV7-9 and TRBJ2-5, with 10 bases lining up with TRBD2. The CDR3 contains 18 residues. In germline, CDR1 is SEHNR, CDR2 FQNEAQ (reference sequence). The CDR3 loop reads CASSAGGLAGAPQETKYF. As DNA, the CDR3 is TGTGCCAGCAGCGCTGGGGGGCTAGCGGGAGCCCCTCAAGAGACCAAGTACTTC.

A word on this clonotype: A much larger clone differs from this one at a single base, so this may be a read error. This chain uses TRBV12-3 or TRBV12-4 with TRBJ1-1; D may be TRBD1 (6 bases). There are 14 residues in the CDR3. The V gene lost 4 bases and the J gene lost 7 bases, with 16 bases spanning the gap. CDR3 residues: CASSSNYRVFEAFF. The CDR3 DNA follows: TGTGCCAGCAGTTCCAACTACAGGGTGTTTGAAGCTTTCTTT.

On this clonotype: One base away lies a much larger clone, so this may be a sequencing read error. Here the CDR3 reads CASSGGTSVWEAQYF. The CDR3 DNA reads TGTGCCAGCAGCGGCGGGACTAGCGTTTGGGAGGCCCAGTACTTC. This rearrangement joins TRBV2 to TRBJ2-5; TRBD2 aligns across 10 bases. Germline values: CDR1 SNHLY, CDR2 FYNNEI. The CDR3 contains 15 residues. V lost 6 bases to trimming and J lost 9 bases; unmatched junction nucleotides: 13. Variable domain in full (rest from reference TRBV2 and TRBJ2-5): EPEVTQTPSHQVTQMGQEVILRCVPISNHLYFYWYRQILGQKVEFLVSFYNNEISEKSEIFDDQFSVERPDGSNFTLKIRSTKLEDSAMYFCASSGGTSVWEAQYFGPGTRLLVL.

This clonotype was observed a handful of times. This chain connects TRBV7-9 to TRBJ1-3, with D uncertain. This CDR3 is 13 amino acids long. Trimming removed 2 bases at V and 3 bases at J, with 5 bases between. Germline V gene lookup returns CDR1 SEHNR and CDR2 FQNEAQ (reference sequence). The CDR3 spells CASSLLFGNTIYF. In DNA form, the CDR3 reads TGTGCCAGCAGCTTATTGTTTGGAAACACCATATATTTT.

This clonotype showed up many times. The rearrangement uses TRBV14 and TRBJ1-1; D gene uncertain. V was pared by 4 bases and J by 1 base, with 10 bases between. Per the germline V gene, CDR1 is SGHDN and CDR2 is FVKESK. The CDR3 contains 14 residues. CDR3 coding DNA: TGTGCCAGCAGCCCTAGGGCGGGGAACACTGAAGCTTTCTTT. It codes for CASSPRAGNTEAFF.

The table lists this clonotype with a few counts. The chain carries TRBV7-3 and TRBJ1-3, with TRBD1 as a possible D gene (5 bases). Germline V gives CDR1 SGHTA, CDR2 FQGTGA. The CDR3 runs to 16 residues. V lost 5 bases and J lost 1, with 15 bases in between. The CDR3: CASSPSGPGSGNTIYF. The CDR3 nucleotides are TGTGCCAGCAGCCCCTCGGGGCCCGGGTCTGGAAACACCATATATTTT.

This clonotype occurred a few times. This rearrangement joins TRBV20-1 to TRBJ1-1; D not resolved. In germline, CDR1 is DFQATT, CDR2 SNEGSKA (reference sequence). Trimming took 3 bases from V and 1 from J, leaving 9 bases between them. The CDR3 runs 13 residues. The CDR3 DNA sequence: TGCAGTGCTAGTCGGCCGCAGAACACTGAAGCTTTCTTT. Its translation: CSASRPQNTEAFF.

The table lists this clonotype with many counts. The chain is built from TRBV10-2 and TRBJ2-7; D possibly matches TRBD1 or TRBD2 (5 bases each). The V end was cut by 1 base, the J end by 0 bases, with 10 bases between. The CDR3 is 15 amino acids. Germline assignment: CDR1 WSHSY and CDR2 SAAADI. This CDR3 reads CASSEWAGSSYEQYF. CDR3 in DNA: TGCGCCAGCAGTGAGTGGGCAGGGAGCTCCTACGAGCAGTACTTC.

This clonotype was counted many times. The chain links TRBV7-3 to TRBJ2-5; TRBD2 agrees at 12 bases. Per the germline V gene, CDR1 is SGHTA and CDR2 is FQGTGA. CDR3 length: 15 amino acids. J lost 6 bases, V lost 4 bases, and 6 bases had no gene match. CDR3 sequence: CASSSTSGSRQTQYF. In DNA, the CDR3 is TGTGCCAGCAGCTCGACTAGCGGGAGTAGACAGACCCAGTACTTC.

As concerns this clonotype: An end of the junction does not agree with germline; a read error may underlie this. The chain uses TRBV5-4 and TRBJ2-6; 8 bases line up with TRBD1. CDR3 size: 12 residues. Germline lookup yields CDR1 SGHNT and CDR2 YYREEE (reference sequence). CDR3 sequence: CAYHRGKDPCLF. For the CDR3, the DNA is TGTGCCTACCACAGGGGGAAAGACCCCTGCCTCTTC. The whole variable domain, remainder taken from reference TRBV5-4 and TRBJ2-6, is ETGVTQSPTHLIKTRGQQVTLRCSSQSGHNTVSWYQQALGQGPQFIFQYYREEENGRGNFPPRFSGLQFPNYSSELNVNALELDDSALYLCAYHRGKDPCLFGAGSRLTVL.

CDR3 in amino acids: CASSGGEAETQYF. In DNA form, the CDR3 reads TGTGCCAGCAGTGGGGGCGAGGCGGAGACCCAGTACTTC. The chain combines TRBV2 with TRBJ2-5, with a weak D call TRBD1 (5 bases). Germline assignment: CDR1 SNHLY and CDR2 FYNNEI. Trimming took 4 bases from V and 5 from J, leaving 11 bases between them. The CDR3 has 13 amino acids.

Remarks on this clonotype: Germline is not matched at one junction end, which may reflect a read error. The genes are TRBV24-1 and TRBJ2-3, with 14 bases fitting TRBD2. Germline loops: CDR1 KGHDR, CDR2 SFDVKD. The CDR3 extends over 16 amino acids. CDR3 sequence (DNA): TGTGCCACCGGTGAGTTTGGACTAGCGGGGGGAGATACGCAGTATTTT. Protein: CATGEFGLAGGDTQYF.

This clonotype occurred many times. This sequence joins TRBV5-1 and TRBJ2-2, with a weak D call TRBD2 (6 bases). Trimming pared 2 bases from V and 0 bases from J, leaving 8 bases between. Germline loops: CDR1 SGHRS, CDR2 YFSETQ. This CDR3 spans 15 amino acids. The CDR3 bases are TGCGCCAGCAGCTTACTAGCAGCGAACACCGGGGAGCTGTTTTTT. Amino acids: CASSLLAANTGELFF.

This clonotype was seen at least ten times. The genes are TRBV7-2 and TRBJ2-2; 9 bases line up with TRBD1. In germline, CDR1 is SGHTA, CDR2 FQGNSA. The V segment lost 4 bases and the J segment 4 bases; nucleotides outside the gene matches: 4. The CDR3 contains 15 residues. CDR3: CASSSGTGITGELFF. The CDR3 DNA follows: TGTGCCAGCAGCTCCGGGACAGGGATCACCGGGGAGCTGTTTTTT.

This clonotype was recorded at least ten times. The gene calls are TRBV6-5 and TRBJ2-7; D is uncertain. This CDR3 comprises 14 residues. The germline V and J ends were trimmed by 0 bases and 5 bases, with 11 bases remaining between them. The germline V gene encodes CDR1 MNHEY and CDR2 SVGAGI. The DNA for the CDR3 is TGTGCCAGCAGTTACTCGGAGAATCGGGACGAGCAGTACTTC. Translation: CASSYSENRDEQYF.

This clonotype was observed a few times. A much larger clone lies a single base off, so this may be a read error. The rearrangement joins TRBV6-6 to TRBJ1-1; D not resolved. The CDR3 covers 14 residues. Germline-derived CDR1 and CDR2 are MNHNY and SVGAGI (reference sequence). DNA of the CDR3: TGTGCCGGCAGTGGACGGGCCATGAACACTGAAGCTTTCTTT. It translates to CAGSGRAMNTEAFF.

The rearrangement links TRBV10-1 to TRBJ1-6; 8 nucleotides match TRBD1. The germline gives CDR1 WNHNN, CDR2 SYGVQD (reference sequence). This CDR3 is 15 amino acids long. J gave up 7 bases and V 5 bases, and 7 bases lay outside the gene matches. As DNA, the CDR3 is TGCGCCAGCAGTACTAACAGGGGGGAGAATTCACCCCTCCACTTT. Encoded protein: CASSTNRGENSPLHF.

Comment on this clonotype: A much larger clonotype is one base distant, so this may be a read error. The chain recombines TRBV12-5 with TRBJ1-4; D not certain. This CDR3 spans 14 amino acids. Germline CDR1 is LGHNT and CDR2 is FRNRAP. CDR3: CASSSSGEGEKLFF. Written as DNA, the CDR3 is TGTGCCAGCAGTTCGTCCGGGGAAGGCGAAAAACTGTTTTTT.

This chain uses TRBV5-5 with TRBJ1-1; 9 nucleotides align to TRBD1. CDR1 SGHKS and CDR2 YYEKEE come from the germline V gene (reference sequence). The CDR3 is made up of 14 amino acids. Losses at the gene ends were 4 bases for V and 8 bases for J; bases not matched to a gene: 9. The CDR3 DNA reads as TGTGCCAGCAGCCTGACCGGGACAGGGTGGGAAGCTTTCTTT. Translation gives CASSLTGTGWEAFF.

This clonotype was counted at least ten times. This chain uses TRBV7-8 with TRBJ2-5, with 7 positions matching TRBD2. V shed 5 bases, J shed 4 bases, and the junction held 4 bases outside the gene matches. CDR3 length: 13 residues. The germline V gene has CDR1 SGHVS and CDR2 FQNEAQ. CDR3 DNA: TGTGCCAGCAGCCAATCTAGCGGAGAGACCCAGTACTTC. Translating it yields CASSQSSGETQYF.

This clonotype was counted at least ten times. Here the CDR3 reads CAISDPPGQGYEQYF. In DNA form, the CDR3 reads TGTGCCATCAGTGACCCGCCGGGACAGGGCTACGAGCAGTACTTC. This chain joins TRBV10-3 and TRBJ2-7, with TRBD1 matching over 9 bases. The CDR3 extends over 15 amino acids. With 3 bases clipped from V and 3 bases from J, the junction kept 6 bases outside the gene matches. CDR1 and CDR2 from the germline V gene are ENHRY and SYGVKD.